Below, 21 T cell receptor beta chains from the same sample are listed, as sequenced in a study of Graves' ophthalmopathy and Graves' hyperthyroidism. The TCR beta CDR3 regions underwent amplification from RNA transcripts. HTBI primers were employed in first-round RT-PCR, then a second-round multiplex PCR followed. TCRdb redid the calling of the multiplex PCR reads with MiXCR, one entry per CDR3 protein. The repertoire includes approximately 700,000 distinct CDR3 sequences, about 38% of them detected once, and around 3.3% sits in the top ten. Sequencing used peripheral blood. The receptors originated from an adult man with Graves' ophthalmopathy.

The rearrangement joins TRBV10-3 to TRBJ1-4, with D maybe TRBD1 (6 bases). The V gene lost 0 bases and the J gene lost 7 bases, with 12 bases spanning the gap. The germline V gene has CDR1 ENHRY and CDR2 SYGVKD. This CDR3 region has 15 residues. CDR3 in amino acids: CAISESMARGEKLFF. CDR3 sequence (DNA): TGTGCCATCAGTGAGTCGATGGCCAGGGGTGAAAAACTGTTTTTT.

This sequence joins TRBV14 and TRBJ2-5; 8 bases are a match to TRBD1. Per germline, CDR1 SGHDN and CDR2 FVKESK. The CDR3 runs to 14 residues. The J segment lost 5 bases and the V segment lost 5 bases, leaving 7 bases of the junction unmatched. The CDR3 DNA sequence: TGTGCCAGCAGCGTGACAGGGGCTGGGGAGACCCAGTACTTC. This translates into CASSVTGAGETQYF.

This clonotype was detected ten times or more. This sequence joins TRBV12-3 or TRBV12-4 and TRBJ2-7; unclear D gene. This CDR3 is 14 amino acids long. Trimming took 1 base from V and 1 from J, leaving 8 bases between them. The CDR3 DNA is TGTGCCAGCAGTTTAGATTCCCAGTCCTACGAGCAGTACTTC. Translated: CASSLDSQSYEQYF.

This clonotype turned up a few times. The rearrangement uses TRBV11-2 and TRBJ1-1, with D unresolved. Germline V gives CDR1 SGHAT, CDR2 FQNNGV. The ends were cut back, 0 bases at V and 6 bases at J, with 14 bases in the middle. The CDR3 is 15 residues long. CDR3: CASSLDVGFGAEAFF. The CDR3 DNA sequence: TGTGCCAGCAGCTTAGATGTAGGGTTTGGAGCTGAAGCTTTCTTT.

The table lists this clonotype with a few counts. The V and J genes are TRBV2 and TRBJ2-7, with 9 bases identical to TRBD1. CDR3 length equals 14 residues. The V segment lost 8 bases and the J segment 3 bases; nucleotides outside the gene matches: 8. Germline lookup yields CDR1 SNHLY and CDR2 FYNNEI. Written as DNA, the CDR3 is TGTGCCAGCGGTGTGACAGGGGGTCTCTACGAGCAGTACTTC. It is translated as CASGVTGGLYEQYF.

The table lists this clonotype with many counts. The chain carries TRBV5-1 and TRBJ1-5; no clear D. CDR3 length: 14 residues. V was trimmed by 4 bases and J by 0 bases, leaving 8 bases between them. Germline V gene lookup returns CDR1 SGHRS and CDR2 YFSETQ. The CDR3 spells CASSADGSNQPQHF. CDR3 in DNA: TGCGCCAGCAGCGCCGACGGTAGCAATCAGCCCCAGCATTTT.

This clonotype was picked up many times. This chain uses TRBV11-2 with TRBJ1-2, with 9 nucleotides matching TRBD1. The CDR3 is 15 amino acids. In germline, CDR1 is SGHAT, CDR2 FQNNGV. The ends lost 3 bases at V and 8 bases at J; junction bases unmatched: 10. CDR3: CASSLSRDRVWGYTF. DNA for the CDR3: TGTGCCAGCAGCTTGTCCCGGGACAGGGTCTGGGGCTACACCTTC.

This clonotype was recorded at least ten times. This rearrangement joins TRBV7-9 to TRBJ2-7; D is possibly TRBD1 (5 bases). CDR1 SEHNR and CDR2 FQNEAQ come from the germline V gene (reference sequence). V lost 1 base and J 1 base, leaving 14 bases between the germline ends. CDR3 length: 16 residues. CDR3 region: CASSLDPGLGSYEQYF. Here the CDR3 DNA reads TGTGCCAGCAGCTTAGACCCAGGGCTCGGATCCTACGAGCAGTACTTC.

This clonotype came up many times. This chain joins TRBV7-6 and TRBJ2-5, with a possible D match to TRBD1 (5 bases). Germline assignment: CDR1 SGHVS and CDR2 FNYEAQ. V lost 1 base and J lost 9, with 15 bases in between. The CDR3 is 14 residues long. The CDR3, as DNA: TGTGCCAGCAGCTTAGAGGGTGGGGCCTGGGCCCAGTACTTC. Encoded protein: CASSLEGGAWAQYF.

The chain uses TRBV7-2 and TRBJ2-5; TRBD1 matches 7 bases. CDR1 is SGHTA and CDR2 is FQGNSA in the germline V gene. The V and J ends lost 1 base and 9 bases, in that order; junction bases with no gene match: 14. This CDR3 region has 16 residues. The CDR3, as DNA: TGTGCCAGCAGCTTAGTTGGAAGGACAGGCAATCAGCCCCAGTACTTC. It is translated as CASSLVGRTGNQPQYF.

The chain has TRBV12-3 or TRBV12-4 and TRBJ2-1; D not certain. V gave up 4 bases and J gave up 8 bases, with 6 bases separating them. The CDR3 length is 11 residues. CDR3 amino acids: CASSSLDEQFF. CDR3 DNA: TGTGCCAGCAGTTCTTTGGATGAGCAGTTCTTC.

The rearrangement uses TRBV6-5 and TRBJ2-7; 7 bases map to TRBD1. Trimming cost V 10 bases and J 3 bases; bases outside gene matches: 15. The CDR3 spans 15 residues. Per germline, CDR1 MNHEY and CDR2 SVGAGI. The CDR3 is CATSGRDSSIYEQYF. The CDR3 DNA reads as TGTGCCACCTCAGGCCGGGACAGTTCCATCTACGAGCAGTACTTC.

V usage is TRBV5-1 and J usage is TRBJ1-5, with D unresolved. This CDR3 spans 13 amino acids. Per the germline V gene, CDR1 is SGHRS and CDR2 is YFSETQ. V lost 0 bases, J lost 11 bases, and 12 bases lay in between. CDR3 sequence (DNA): TGCGCCAGCAGCTTGGCTGGTGGGAGTTCCCAGCATTTT. Translating gives CASSLAGGSSQHF.

The rearrangement uses TRBV5-8 and TRBJ1-5, with 7 bases fitting TRBD1. The CDR3 contains 15 residues. From germline, CDR1 is SGHTS and CDR2 YDEGEE. Unmatched junction bases numbered 6, after V lost 6 bases and J lost 0 bases. For the CDR3, the DNA is TGTGCCAGCATGCCCGGGACAGCTAGCAATCAGCCCCAGCATTTT. Translated: CASMPGTASNQPQHF.

The chain links TRBV7-6 to TRBJ1-1; perhaps TRBD1 as D (5 bases). Trimming shortened V by 7 bases and J by 2 bases, and 17 bases separated the two germline ends. The CDR3 contains 15 residues. Germline V CDR1 and CDR2: SGHVS, FNYEAQ. The CDR3 sequence: CASIDPRVSNTEAFF. CDR3 sequence (DNA): TGTGCCAGCATCGACCCCAGGGTTTCCAACACTGAAGCTTTCTTT.

This clonotype appeared many times. The V gene is TRBV29-1, the J gene TRBJ1-1, with D possibly TRBD1 on 5 matching bases. Trimming took 3 bases from V and 0 from J, leaving 8 bases between them. The germline V gene has CDR1 SQVTM and CDR2 ANQGSEA. The CDR3 runs to 13 residues. CDR3 nucleotides: TGCAGCGTTGAGCCAGGGATGAACACTGAAGCTTTCTTT. Translated: CSVEPGMNTEAFF.

For this clonotype: At one boundary the junction diverges from the germline segment, which might be a read error. V usage is TRBV7-8 and J usage is TRBJ2-7, with TRBD2 as a possible D gene (7 bases). The CDR3 extends over 16 amino acids. The germline V gene has CDR1 SGHVS and CDR2 FQNEAQ. The CDR3 DNA follows: TGCGCCAGCAGTCCTAGGGGGACCGGGGGGCTCTACGAGCAGTACTTC. This sequence encodes CASSPRGTGGLYEQYF.

A word on this clonotype: This may come from a read error, since a much larger clone is one base off. This chain uses TRBV24-1 with TRBJ2-7; a weak D match, TRBD2 (6 bases). Germline V gives CDR1 KGHDR, CDR2 SFDVKD. The CDR3 totals 16 residues. Deletions cut 2 bases from V and 3 bases from J, with 16 bases between. The DNA of the CDR3 is TGTGCCACCAGTGATTCCAACCGGGGAGGCGGCTACGAGCAGTACTTC. Its protein is CATSDSNRGGGYEQYF.

Concerning this clonotype: With a much larger clone just one base away, this may be a read error. The rearrangement joins TRBV5-8 to TRBJ2-5; no clear D gene. The CDR3 runs to 12 residues. CDR1 is SGHTS, CDR2 YDEGEE, per germline. The V and J ends lost 2 bases and 3 bases respectively, with 5 bases between them. DNA for the CDR3: TGTGCCAGCAGCTTTGACAAAGAGACCCAGTACTTC. Its protein is CASSFDKETQYF.

The V call is TRBV24-1, the J call TRBJ2-5, with 13 bases matching TRBD2. The V gene end was trimmed by 7 bases and the J gene end by 1 base; junction bases not matched to a gene: 8. Germline-derived CDR1 and CDR2 are KGHDR and SFDVKD. The CDR3 totals 17 residues. The CDR3 sequence: CATSTGLAGPVQETQYF. DNA for the CDR3: TGTGCCACCAGCACGGGACTAGCGGGGCCAGTCCAAGAGACCCAGTACTTC.

The J gene is TRBJ2-2, the V gene TRBV10-3; no clear D. CDR3 size: 15 residues. The germline V gene has CDR1 ENHRY and CDR2 SYGVKD. V lost 0 bases and J 8 bases, leaving 13 bases between the germline ends. The CDR3 DNA is TGTGCCATCAGTGAGTCTGGTGGCTTGGGTGGGGAGCTGTTTTTT. Translating gives CAISESGGLGGELFF.